The source of this TCR beta chain is a study of T cells in tumors and immune-related adverse events (dated by TCRdb to the early 2020s). Via the germline V gene, CDR1 is KGHSH and CDR2 LQKENI. V lost 3 bases and J lost 0 bases, and the count of bases not matched to a germline gene is 4. The CDR3 contains 15 residues, cysteine and phenylalanine counted. Only the CDR3 part of the read is kept: 45 bases, read in frame from the first base. Using the immunoSEQ assay, the TCR beta locus was amplified and sequenced, producing bulk TCR Vbeta CDR3 data. Per the original workflow: CDR3s were excluded if they were non-productive, were shorter than 7 amino acids, or did not start with C or end with F/W. Analysis was restricted to specimens with at least 1000 reads, and clonotypes were defined at the amino acid level. Clonality was calculated as 1 minus Pielou's evenness. Library sizes were equalized by abundance-weighted random subsampling with replacement, which was repeated 100 times so that 95% confidence intervals could be reported. Repertoire overlap was quantified using the Morisita overlap index, and the top 40 clones per specimen were examined for overlap with the irAE. TCRdb's version of the immuneACCESS table is confined to in-frame rearrangements and falls short of the full clone set. An unresolved V gene accounts for under half of the shortfall where checked; the remainder is of unknown origin. That table furnishes V, J and clone size, whereas the DNA furnished D and trimming. Here the sample has more than 10,000 clones; roughly 90% occur a single time. More than 1.4% of the sample comes from the top ten.

In the paper's terms, the treatment or condition label means: nivolumab (PD-1 blockade) given before sampling. The DNeasy Blood and Tissue Kit was used to extract DNA from formalin-fixed paraffin-embedded specimens. About this clone: Its antigen remains unidentified. Base qualities are missing; no much larger clone stands one base away.

The chain is made from TRBV18 and TRBJ2-7, with TRBD1 matching 8 junction bases. The sequencing used lymph node tissue, collected from a patient treated with anti-PD-1 therapy. This receptor was obtained from a female donor with metastatic renal cell carcinoma. The CDR3 here reads CASSPTGTGSYEQYF. The sequence in DNA is TGTGCCAGCTCACCGACCGGGACAGGCTCCTACGAGCAGTACTTC.